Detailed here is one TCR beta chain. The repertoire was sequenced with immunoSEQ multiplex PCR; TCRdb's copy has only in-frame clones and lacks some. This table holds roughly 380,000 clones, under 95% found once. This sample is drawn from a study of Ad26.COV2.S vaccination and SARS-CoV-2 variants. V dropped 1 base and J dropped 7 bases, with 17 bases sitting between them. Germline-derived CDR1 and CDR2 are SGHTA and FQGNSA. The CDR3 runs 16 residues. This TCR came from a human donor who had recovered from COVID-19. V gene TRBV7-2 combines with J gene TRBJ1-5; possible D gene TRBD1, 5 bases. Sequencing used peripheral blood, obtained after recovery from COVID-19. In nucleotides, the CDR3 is TGTGCCAGCAGCTTAGGCCAGGGCGGGGCGGGCCAGCCCCAGCATTTT. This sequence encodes CASSLGQGGAGQPQHF.